The T cell receptor (beta chain) described here comes from a study of blood T cell repertoires in COVID-19. Whole-study context: Whether acute or convalescent, the COVID-19 samples came from the United States, Italy and Spain. PBMCs, B-cell-depleted T cells, or T cells were the source of the cDNA or gDNA that made up the material.

Sequencing was performed with immunoSEQ multiplex PCR; in TCRdb, only in-frame clones are kept and a portion is missing. Among approximately 200,000 clones listed, around 80% were seen once. The CDR3 has 16 residues. Sequenced: peripheral blood. This sequence originates from a woman aged 80 or over with COVID-19, enrolled during active disease. This chain uses TRBV7-5 with TRBJ2-7; TRBD2 was called by the table and not checked on the DNA. TRBV7-5 is a pseudogene segment. CDR3 region: CARSRTSGGSSYEQYF. CDR3 in DNA: TGTGCCAGAAGCCGGACTAGCGGGGGGAGCTCCTACGAGCAGTACTTC.